Shown below are 4 T cell receptor beta chains from a single sample sequenced in a study of shared clonotypes between healthy human individuals. Profiling relied on immunoSEQ multiplex PCR, and the TCRdb table lists in-frame clones only, not all of them. This table holds a few hundred thousand clones, around 78% found once. Sequenced material: PBMCs. Source of these receptors: a woman aged 40 to 50 in good health. Some clones in this sample may be carry-over from other donors' samples.

DNA of the CDR3: TGTGCCAGCAGAATTAATGAGCAGTTCTTC. Protein sequence: CASRINEQFF. This chain uses TRBV28 with TRBJ2-1; D gene unclear. V lost 6 bases to trimming and J lost 7 bases, with 4 bases between them. The CDR3 runs to 10 residues. Germline V gene sequence: CDR1 MDHEN, CDR2 SYDVKM.

This clone was detected many times. V and J are TRBV28 and TRBJ2-3; 15 bases agree with TRBD2. J was trimmed by 5 bases and V by 6 bases; bases with no gene match: 3. This CDR3 has 15 residues. The germline V gene encodes CDR1 MDHEN and CDR2 SYDVKM. The CDR3 nucleotides read TGTGCCAGCAGACGGACTAGCGGGAGGGGAGATACGCAGTATTTT. This encodes CASRRTSGRGDTQYF.

A word on this clone: Since a far larger clone is one base different, this is likely a read error. V and J are TRBV6-1 and TRBJ2-6; maybe TRBD2 (5 bases). In germline, CDR1 is MNHNS, CDR2 SASEGT. Trimming removed 2 bases from V and 3 bases from J, with 11 bases in between. This CDR3 region has 16 residues. The CDR3 nucleotides are TGTGCCAGCAGTGAATTGGACTTCTATGGGGCCAACGTCCTGACTTTC. It is translated as CASSELDFYGANVLTF.

The chain uses TRBV9 and TRBJ2-7; 14 bases map to TRBD2. This CDR3 contains 16 residues. The V gene's germline CDR1 is SGDLS and CDR2 YYNGEE. The V and J ends lost 4 bases and 2 bases, in that order; junction bases with no gene match: 5. The CDR3 DNA follows: TGTGCCAGCAGCCCGCGGGGACTAGCGGGAGCCTACGAGCAGTACTTC. As protein: CASSPRGLAGAYEQYF.